Following are 30 T cell receptor beta chains from one sample sequenced in a study of CD4 T cells in relation to SARS-CoV-2 and coronaviruses. Clones were read by immunoSEQ multiplex PCR, and TCRdb kept only the in-frame ones, dropping some. The sample contains about 37,000 clones, approximately 85% of which appear only once. Sequenced: memory CD4+ T cells from PBMCs. Every receptor here comes from an adult with COVID-19.

The gene calls are TRBV5-5 and TRBJ1-1; TRBD1 is a possible D gene (5 bases). V lost 0 bases and J 11 bases, leaving 17 bases between the germline ends. The CDR3 has 14 amino acids. Germline loops: CDR1 SGHKS, CDR2 YYEKEE (reference sequence). This CDR3 is CASSLDSGGGMAFF. DNA of the CDR3: TGTGCCAGCAGCTTGGACAGCGGGGGGGGTATGGCTTTCTTT.

V and J are TRBV14 and TRBJ2-4; D possibly corresponds to TRBD1 (5 bases). V was shortened by 6 bases and J by 8 bases, with 11 bases between the two germline ends. There are 12 residues in the CDR3. Germline CDR1 and CDR2: SGHDN and FVKESK. The CDR3 sequence is CASSSQGDIQYF. CDR3 bases: TGTGCCAGCAGTTCTCAGGGTGACATTCAGTACTTC.

This clone is a singleton in its sample. This chain connects TRBV24-1 to TRBJ2-1; D not resolved. The CDR3 has 13 residues. V was clipped by 4 bases and J by 3 bases, with 6 bases between them. CDR1 is KGHDR and CDR2 is SFDVKD in the germline V gene. CDR3 protein: CATSEAVYNEQFF. CDR3 bases: TGTGCCACCAGTGAGGCAGTCTACAATGAGCAGTTCTTC.

V gene TRBV2 combines with J gene TRBJ2-4, with 8 bases aligning to TRBD1. Germline V gives CDR1 SNHLY, CDR2 FYNNEI. After removal of 4 bases from V and 1 base from J, the junction contained 12 bases not matched to a gene. The CDR3 spans 18 residues. CDR3 sequence: CASSGGRGLNEAKNIQYF. The DNA for the CDR3 is TGTGCCAGCAGTGGTGGCAGGGGGCTAAACGAGGCCAAAAACATTCAGTACTTC.

J is TRBJ2-7 and V is TRBV7-2, with 7 bases aligning to TRBD1. The CDR3 runs 15 residues. V lost 4 bases and J lost 1; bases outside the gene matches: 7. Germline-derived CDR1 and CDR2 are SGHTA and FQGNSA. The CDR3 is CASSSGQALSYEQYF. CDR3 DNA: TGTGCCAGCAGCTCCGGACAGGCATTGTCCTACGAGCAGTACTTC. The variable domain in full, with the rest retrieved from reference TRBV7-2 and TRBJ2-7, is GAGVSQSPSNKVTEKGKDVELRCDPISGHTALYWYRQSLGQGLEFLIYFQGNSAPDKSGLPSDRFSAERTGGSVSTLTIQRTQQEDSAVYLCASSSGQALSYEQYFGPGTRLTVT.

The chain employs TRBV15 and TRBJ2-7; D perhaps matches TRBD2 (7 bases). The CDR3 is 15 residues long. Germline V gene lookup returns CDR1 LNHNV and CDR2 YYDKDF (reference sequence). V lost 1 base, J lost 5 bases, and 15 bases lay in between. This CDR3 reads CATSRGEGDVDEQYF. In DNA form, the CDR3 reads TGTGCCACCAGCAGAGGGGAGGGGGATGTGGACGAGCAGTACTTC.

In nucleotides, the CDR3 is TGTGCCAGTAGTATTATTTTTGTAGATTACAATGAGCAGTTCTTC. Translating it yields CASSIIFVDYNEQFF. The rearrangement uses TRBV19 and TRBJ2-1; D call uncertain. The CDR3 is 15 residues long. V was clipped by 3 bases and J by 4 bases, with 13 bases between them. Germline CDR1 is LNHDA and CDR2 is SQIVND (reference sequence).

There are a few counts of this clone. Other DNA sequences of this sample code for an identical CDR3. V gene TRBV11-3 combines with J gene TRBJ2-3; D ambiguous. Germline CDR1 reads SGHNT; CDR2 reads YENEEA. The CDR3 is made up of 14 amino acids. V was shortened by 1 base and J by 0 bases, with 5 bases between the two germline ends. In DNA, the CDR3 is TGTGCCAGCAGCTTAGGGGCCAGCACAGATACGCAGTATTTT. Protein: CASSLGASTDTQYF.

The CDR3: CASRHNFSGNTIYF. CDR3 nucleotide sequence: TGTGCCAGCAGGCATAATTTCTCTGGAAACACCATATATTTT. The chain combines TRBV3-1 (or the pseudogene TRBV3-2) with TRBJ1-3, with D hard to call. Trimming pared 6 bases from V and 0 bases from J, leaving 9 bases between. The CDR3 length is 14 residues. Germline lookup yields CDR1 LGHDT and CDR2 YNNKEL (reference sequence).

The chain carries TRBV11-3 and TRBJ2-3, with D perhaps TRBD1 (5 bases). This CDR3 comprises 16 residues. Germline values: CDR1 SGHNT, CDR2 YENEEA. Trimming cost V 4 bases and J 2 bases, with 16 bases left between them. The CDR3 loop is CASSSQTDTNTDTQYF. CDR3 in DNA: TGTGCCAGCAGCTCACAGACGGACACAAACACAGATACGCAGTATTTT.

This chain links TRBV4-3 with TRBJ2-1; D is tentatively TRBD1 or TRBD2 (5 bases each). The CDR3 has 16 amino acids. V dropped 5 bases and J dropped 3 bases, with 17 bases sitting between them. CDR1 LGHNA and CDR2 YSLEER come from the germline V gene. CDR3 in DNA: TGCGCCAGCAGCGCACCAGGTTGGGACCTCTACAATGAGCAGTTCTTC. Protein: CASSAPGWDLYNEQFF.

This clone was picked up one time. This chain uses TRBV29-1 with TRBJ2-1; the D gene is possibly TRBD1 (6 bases). Trimming took 7 bases from V and 7 from J, leaving 17 bases between them. The CDR3 runs 13 residues. CDR1 and CDR2 from the germline V gene are SQVTM and ANQGSEA. CDR3 bases: TGCAGCGGACAGGAAAATCCGTTTAATGAGCAGTTCTTC. Translating gives CSGQENPFNEQFF.

Here the CDR3 reads CASSVGIGSFGETQYF. For the CDR3, the DNA is TGTGCCAGCAGCGTAGGGATAGGGAGCTTTGGAGAGACCCAGTACTTC. V and J are TRBV9 and TRBJ2-5; D might be TRBD2 (5 bases). V lost 0 bases, J lost 4 bases, and 16 bases lay in between. From germline, CDR1 is SGDLS and CDR2 YYNGEE. The CDR3 totals 16 residues.

V gene TRBV3-1 (or the pseudogene TRBV3-2) combines with J gene TRBJ1-1, with no clear D. CDR3 size: 15 residues. Trimming took off 3 bases at V and 5 bases at J, with 16 bases between the two ends. CDR1 is LGHDT and CDR2 is YNNKEL in the germline V gene (reference sequence). The CDR3 is CASSHWPGERTEAFF. CDR3 DNA: TGTGCCAGCAGCCATTGGCCGGGTGAGCGGACTGAAGCTTTCTTT.

The rearrangement joins TRBV30 to TRBJ1-5; D gene unclear. Trimming shortened V by 1 base and J by 5 bases, and 9 bases separated the two germline ends. Germline-derived CDR1 and CDR2 are GTSNPN and SVGIG (reference sequence). The CDR3 consists of 13 residues. The CDR3 DNA follows: TGTGCCTGGAGTGAACAGACCGATCAGCCCCAGCATTTT. Protein: CAWSEQTDQPQHF.

The J gene is TRBJ2-3, the V gene TRBV19; 9 bases match TRBD2. Germline values: CDR1 LNHDA, CDR2 SQIVND (reference sequence). The V segment lost 5 bases and the J segment 5 bases; nucleotides outside the gene matches: 11. This CDR3 region has 16 residues. CDR3 protein: CASSLPSGRIGDTQYF. CDR3 coding DNA: TGTGCCAGTAGTCTCCCGAGCGGGAGGATTGGAGATACGCAGTATTTT.

The CDR3 DNA reads TGTGCCATCAGCGCTGGGACTAGCGGGCGCACCGGGGAGCTGTTTTTT. This sequence encodes CAISAGTSGRTGELFF. This chain joins TRBV10-3 and TRBJ2-2; 12 bases map to TRBD2. The CDR3 spans 16 residues. Germline V gives CDR1 ENHRY, CDR2 SYGVKD. V lost 6 bases, J lost 4 bases, and 6 bases stayed unmatched.

CDR3 DNA: TGTGCCAGCAGTCCCCAGATCCGGACAGGGATGGGGAATGAGCAGTTCTTC. It specifies CASSPQIRTGMGNEQFF. The rearrangement uses TRBV6-2 or TRBV6-3 and TRBJ2-1; 8 nucleotides agree with TRBD1. V was clipped by 5 bases and J by 7 bases; unmatched bases: 16. Germline V gene lookup returns CDR1 MNHEY and CDR2 SVGEGT. The CDR3 covers 17 residues.

Written as DNA, the CDR3 is TGTGCCAGCTCACCAGGAACCTTAGCGGGAACCCAAGAGACCCAGTACTTC. This gives the protein CASSPGTLAGTQETQYF. The rearrangement uses TRBV18 and TRBJ2-5; 8 bases match TRBD2. This CDR3 contains 17 residues. Germline CDR1 and CDR2: KGHSH and LQKENI. V lost 2 bases and J lost 1; bases outside the gene matches: 9.

The rearrangement uses TRBV6-5 and TRBJ1-1, with unresolved D. Trimming cost V 7 bases and J 4 bases, with 10 bases left between them. The CDR3 length is 12 residues. Germline CDR1 MNHEY, CDR2 SVGAGI. CDR3 loop: CASNQRGTEAFF. The CDR3 DNA sequence: TGTGCCAGCAACCAGCGGGGCACTGAAGCTTTCTTT.

The gene calls are TRBV11-2 and TRBJ2-3; a possible D gene is TRBD2 (6 bases). CDR1 SGHAT and CDR2 FQNNGV come from the germline V gene. The V gene lost 6 bases and the J gene lost 2 bases, with 15 bases spanning the gap. The length of the CDR3 is 15 residues. CDR3 in amino acids: CASRDGGTLTDTQYF. The CDR3 bases are TGTGCCAGCAGGGATGGCGGGACCCTCACAGATACGCAGTATTTT.

The chain carries TRBV6-1 and TRBJ2-3; 7 nucleotides agree with TRBD2. The CDR3 spans 15 residues. Trimming took 2 bases from V and 2 from J; bases not matched to a gene: 4. Germline CDR1 is MNHNS and CDR2 is SASEGT. The CDR3 is CASSENLAATDTQYF. The CDR3 coding sequence is TGTGCCAGCAGTGAAAATCTAGCGGCCACAGATACGCAGTATTTT.

The V gene is TRBV5-1, the J gene TRBJ2-5; 9 bases line up with TRBD1. V gave up 7 bases and J gave up 8 bases; unmatched junction bases: 12. From germline, CDR1 is SGHRS and CDR2 YFSETQ. This CDR3 contains 14 residues. The CDR3: CASARDREIGTQYF. CDR3 DNA sequence: TGCGCCAGCGCCCGGGACAGGGAAATCGGTACCCAGTACTTC.

This chain links TRBV28 with TRBJ1-1; maybe TRBD1 (5 bases). Germline V lookup: CDR1 MDHEN, CDR2 SYDVKM. Trimming took 8 bases from V and 4 from J, leaving 14 bases between them. The CDR3 has 13 amino acids. CDR3 DNA: TGTGCCAGCGTTAGGGGCGACGCCACTGAAGCTTTCTTT. The encoded protein is CASVRGDATEAFF.

V and J are TRBV4-1 and TRBJ1-1; weak D call: TRBD1 (5 bases). Germline V CDR1 and CDR2: MGHRA, YSYEKL. With 4 bases removed from V and 1 base from J, the gap between germline ends came to 13 bases. This CDR3 region has 15 residues. The CDR3 protein is CASSPLGQSNTEAFF. In DNA form, the CDR3 reads TGCGCCAGCAGCCCTCTGGGGCAGTCGAACACTGAAGCTTTCTTT.

This chain uses TRBV11-2 with TRBJ2-1, with 13 positions matching TRBD2. The CDR3 length is 16 residues. Per the germline V gene, CDR1 is SGHAT and CDR2 is FQNNGV. After removal of 5 bases from V and 12 bases from J, the junction contained 13 bases not matched to a gene. Here the CDR3 reads CASSRGIGTSGRVQFF. CDR3 nucleotides: TGTGCCAGCAGCAGAGGAATTGGTACTAGCGGGAGGGTGCAGTTCTTC.

The rearrangement uses TRBV6-5 and TRBJ1-2; D gene ambiguous. Per germline, CDR1 MNHEY and CDR2 SVGAGI. The V gene lost 2 bases and the J gene lost 10 bases, with 11 bases spanning the gap. The CDR3 length is 12 residues. The CDR3 bases are TGTGCCAGCAGTTACAGTTCGCAGAACTACACCTTC. This sequence encodes CASSYSSQNYTF.

This clone was picked up one time. The chain combines TRBV4-1 with TRBJ1-5, with D possibly TRBD1 on 6 matching bases. CDR3 size: 16 residues. The V end lost 1 base, the J end lost 4 bases, and 14 bases lay between the germline ends. The germline gives CDR1 MGHRA, CDR2 YSYEKL. The CDR3 bases are TGCGCCAGCAGCCAAGGGGGAGGGGGGTTAAATCAGCCCCAGCATTTT. Amino acid sequence: CASSQGGGGLNQPQHF.

The chain combines TRBV10-3 with TRBJ2-5; TRBD1 agrees at 7 bases. J gave up 2 bases and V 2 bases, and 5 bases lay outside the gene matches. The germline V gene has CDR1 ENHRY and CDR2 SYGVKD. This CDR3 spans 15 amino acids. The CDR3 region is CAISEGQATQETQYF. The CDR3 DNA sequence: TGTGCCATCAGTGAGGGACAGGCGACACAAGAGACCCAGTACTTC.

The chain couples TRBV30 to TRBJ2-1; 11 bases match TRBD2. After removal of 2 bases from V and 4 bases from J, the junction contained 10 bases not matched to a gene. CDR3 length: 17 amino acids. In germline, CDR1 is GTSNPN, CDR2 SVGIG (reference sequence). CDR3: CAWSLRLAGFGYNEQFF. The CDR3 nucleotides are TGTGCCTGGAGTCTTAGACTAGCGGGGTTTGGGTACAATGAGCAGTTCTTC.